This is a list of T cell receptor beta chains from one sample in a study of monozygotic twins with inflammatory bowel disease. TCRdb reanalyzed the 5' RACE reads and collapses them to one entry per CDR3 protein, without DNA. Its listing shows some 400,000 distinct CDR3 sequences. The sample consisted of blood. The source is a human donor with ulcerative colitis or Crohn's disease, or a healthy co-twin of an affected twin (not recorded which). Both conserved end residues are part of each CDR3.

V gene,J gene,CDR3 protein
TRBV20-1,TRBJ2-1,CSASPPTSGRSNEQFF
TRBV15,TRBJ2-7,CATSRVSGTYEQYF
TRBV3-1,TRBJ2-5,CASSLDQRETQYF
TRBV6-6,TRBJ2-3,CASRYITSVDTQYF
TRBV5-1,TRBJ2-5,CASSPGTGIVLETQYF
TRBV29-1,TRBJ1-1,CSSTQGVNTEAFF
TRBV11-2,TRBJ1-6,CASSLSGQSPSPLHF
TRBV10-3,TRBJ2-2,CAIKGEGANTGELFF
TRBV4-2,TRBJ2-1,CASSQDMGGEQFF
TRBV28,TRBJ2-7,CAGSTFSGRAPWEQYF
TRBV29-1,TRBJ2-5,CSAPTGGETQYF
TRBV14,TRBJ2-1,CASSQGLVRQGGNEQFF
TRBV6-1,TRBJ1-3,CASSDFRGSGNTIYF
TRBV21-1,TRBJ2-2,CASSKIGTGNSGELFF
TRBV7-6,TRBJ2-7,CASSPLSRGGSEQYF
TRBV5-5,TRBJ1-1,CASGPLVPNTEAFF
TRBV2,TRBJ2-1,CASSGGIAGGPGNEQFF
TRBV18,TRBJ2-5,CASSPLGPEETQYF
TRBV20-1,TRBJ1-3,CSARARTGNTIYF
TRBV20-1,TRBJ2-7,CSARLSGQIYEQYF
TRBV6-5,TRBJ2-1,CASRGGGPQGNEQFF
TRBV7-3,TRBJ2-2,CASSFLVGTGELFF
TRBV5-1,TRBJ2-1,CASSRGGSPSYNEQFF
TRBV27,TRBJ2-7,CASSLSPGPRDEQYF
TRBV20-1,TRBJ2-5,CSARELAIQETQYF
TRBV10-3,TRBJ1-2,CAISELGSRDYGYTF
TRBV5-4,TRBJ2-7,CASSSFEIPDEQYF
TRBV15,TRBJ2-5,CATSKNVGLTLGTQYF
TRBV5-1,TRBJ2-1,CASSGSGGDYNEQFF
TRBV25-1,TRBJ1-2,CASSVPGQGNGYTF
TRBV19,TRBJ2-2,CASSINEVSGELFF
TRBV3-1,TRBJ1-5,CASSQGWDSNQPQHF
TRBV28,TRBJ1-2,CASTNPRNYGYTF
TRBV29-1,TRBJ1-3,CSVRHSSGNTIYF
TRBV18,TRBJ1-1,CASSPPLRGEAFF
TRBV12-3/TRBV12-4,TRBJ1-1,CASSRDGSRAFF
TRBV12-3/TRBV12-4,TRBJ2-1,CASRVQGAANEQFF
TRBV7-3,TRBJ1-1,CASSSGTDREAFF
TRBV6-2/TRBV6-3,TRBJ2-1,CASTGATIVEQFF
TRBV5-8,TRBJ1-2,CASRLTGGANYGYTF
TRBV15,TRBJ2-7,CATSFEGGSDSEQYF
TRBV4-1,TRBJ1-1,CASSQEVRQGRGTEAFF
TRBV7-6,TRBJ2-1,CASSAGTGAYNEQFF
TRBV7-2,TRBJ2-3,CASSRIDTQYF
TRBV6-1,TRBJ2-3,CARPSRGNSTDTQYF
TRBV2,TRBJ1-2,CASSASGRGYTF
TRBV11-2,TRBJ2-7,CASSFSSDMTSGIEEQYF
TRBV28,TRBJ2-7,CASRRTEGYEQYF
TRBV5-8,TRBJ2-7,CASRRIYEQYF
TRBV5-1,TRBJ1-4,CASSSSPGQSNEKLFF
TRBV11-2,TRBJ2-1,CASSPEGSRQDEQFF
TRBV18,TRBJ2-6,CASSPLGRGANVLTF
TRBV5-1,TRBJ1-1,CASSPEVTAMNTEAFF
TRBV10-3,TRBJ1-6,CAISLAGQNNSPLHF
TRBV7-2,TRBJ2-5,CASSAGLVVETQYF